Reported below is one T cell receptor (beta chain). Antigen: not known. The data were obtained in a study of regulatory T cells in long-lasting Graves disease. Study conclusions and caveats: Persistent disease samples used TRBV28, TRBJ1-2 and TRBJ2-5 preferentially.

According to the study, TCR beta libraries were built with iRepertoire HTBI primers and CDR3-region Arm-PCR. MiXCR was run by TCRdb on the multiplex PCR reads, yielding one entry per CDR3 protein. The sample records about 420,000 distinct CDR3 sequences, about 16% being singletons. Time point given: newly diagnosed GD, antithyroid drugs for less than 3 months. RNA isolated from PBMCs was used to make the TCR library. Germline CDR1 reads KGHDR; CDR2 reads SFDVKD. With V trimmed by 5 bases and J by 13 bases, 5 bases remained unmatched. The CDR3 totals 12 residues. The sample was also reused in another study, on T cells in Graves' hyperthyroidism and ophthalmopathy.

This TCR derives from a woman under 30 with Graves disease. The V and J genes are TRBV24-1 and TRBJ2-1; 9 bases fit TRBD2. Source: peripheral blood mononuclear cells (PBMCs), taken at new diagnosis, from a patient treated with antithyroid drugs. The CDR3 region has the DNA TGTGCCACCAGTGTAGGAGCGGGAGGTCAGTTCTTC. The encoded protein is CATSVGAGGQFF.